This TCR beta chain was sequenced for a study of shared clonotypes between healthy human individuals. Study information: Aged between 18 and 49, the donors were a couple of women and a few men.

Assay: immunoSEQ multiplex PCR; the TCRdb copy retains only in-frame clones and omits some. The sample carries fewer than 2.5 million clones, approximately 93% recorded once. This clone was counted a single time. Antigen: not known. Study results and caveats: Of the naive CD4 clonotypes, around 4.7% were shared across four donors.

The CDR3 loop spans 15 amino acids. Germline CDR1 reads SGHRS; CDR2 reads YFSETQ. Trimming cost V 7 bases and J 2 bases; bases outside gene matches: 12. The chain combines TRBV5-1 with TRBJ2-7, with 7 bases identical to TRBD2. The material sequenced was naive CD4+ T cells from PBMCs. As for subset: CD45RA+ positively selected. The TCR sequence derives from a man aged 18 to 30 in good health. Some clones in this sample may be carry-over from other donors' samples. The chain's CDR3 is CASSGSGAVAYEQYF. The CDR3 region has the DNA TGCGCCAGCTCAGGAAGCGGGGCAGTGGCCTACGAGCAGTACTTC.